This is a list of T cell receptor beta chains from one sample in a study of PD-L1 blockade in urothelial cancer. Some clones are missing from TCRdb's copy, which holds only in-frame ones; the method was immunoSEQ multiplex PCR. The sample shows around 100,000 clones, around 85% of them seen only once. Sequencing was performed on PBMCs, taken around atezolizumab (anti-PD-L1) treatment. Receptors originate from a man aged 50-60 years with urothelial cancer. Both conserved end residues are part of each CDR3. Some rows have no size entry. The others give once, few or many, or a class for an expanded clone.

size | V | CDR3
few | TRBV7-3 | CASSLNPAGYGYTF
many | TRBV25-1 | CASSTGQWNQPQHF
once | TRBV5-1 | CASSRQGTTDTQYF
. | TRBV5-5 | CASSTSGGESNYGYTF
. | TRBV5-1 | CASSVTGINGYTF
once | TRBV4-1 | CASRSRQTYGYTF
. | TRBV7-9 | CASSLVALADTQYF
few | TRBV28 | CASSFPGAYNEQFF
. | TRBV4-2 | CASSQDFAGLDYGYTF
. | TRBV7-2 | CASSFDSSSNQPQHF
. | TRBV30 | CAWDKFLAGGPWVDTGELFF
. | TRBV2 | CASTLLVGGNQPQHF
. | TRBV27 | CASSFAGPGNTIYF
. | TRBV6-5 | CASRRPSPDTQYF
. | TRBV30 | CAWVSGRSVHTQYF
. | TRBV19 | CASSTRTGVDLNYGYTF
. | TRBV7-9 | CASNKGAGGTEAFF
. | TRBV28 | CASLRDTYEQYF
. | TRBV29-1 | CSVSGDENSSSYNEQFF
. | TRBV27 | CASSLDRWGETQYF
. | TRBV19 | CASSVLAPGELFF
. | TRBV11-2 | CASSFSQGPSQDTQYF